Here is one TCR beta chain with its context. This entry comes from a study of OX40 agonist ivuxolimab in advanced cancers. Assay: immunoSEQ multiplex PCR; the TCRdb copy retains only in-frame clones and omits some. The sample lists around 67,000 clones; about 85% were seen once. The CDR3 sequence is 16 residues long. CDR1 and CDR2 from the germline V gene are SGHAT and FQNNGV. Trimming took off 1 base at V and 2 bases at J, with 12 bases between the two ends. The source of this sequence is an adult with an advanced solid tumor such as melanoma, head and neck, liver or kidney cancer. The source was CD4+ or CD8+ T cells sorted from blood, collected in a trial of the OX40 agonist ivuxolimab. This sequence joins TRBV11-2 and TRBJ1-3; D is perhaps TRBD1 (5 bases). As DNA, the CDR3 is TGTGCCAGCAGCTTAGCGGGGGGGTCAACTGGAAACACCATATATTTT. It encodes CASSLAGGSTGNTIYF.